This TCR beta chain is drawn from a study of blood T cell repertoires in COVID-19. Trimming cost V 5 bases and J 13 bases, with 6 bases left between them. CDR3 size: 10 residues. Germline V gives CDR1 SGHTA, CDR2 FQGNSA. The authors' processing: Amplification of reference gene primers was used by the study to estimate nucleated cell counts. Only in-frame clones appear in the TCRdb table, and some are missing; sequencing was by immunoSEQ multiplex PCR. The V and J calls and clone size were taken over from that table, and D and trimming were inferred from the DNA. The sample consists of 90,000 to 100,000 clones, around 92% of them appearing once. It was during active infection that Seattle patients were enrolled and then longitudinally followed.

The clonotype comes from a middle-aged man with COVID-19, enrolled during active disease. The rearrangement links TRBV7-2 to TRBJ2-6; no definite D call. The sample comprised peripheral blood. The CDR3 here is CASSLVVLTF. In nucleotides, the CDR3 is TGTGCCAGCAGCCTCGTAGTCCTGACTTTC.